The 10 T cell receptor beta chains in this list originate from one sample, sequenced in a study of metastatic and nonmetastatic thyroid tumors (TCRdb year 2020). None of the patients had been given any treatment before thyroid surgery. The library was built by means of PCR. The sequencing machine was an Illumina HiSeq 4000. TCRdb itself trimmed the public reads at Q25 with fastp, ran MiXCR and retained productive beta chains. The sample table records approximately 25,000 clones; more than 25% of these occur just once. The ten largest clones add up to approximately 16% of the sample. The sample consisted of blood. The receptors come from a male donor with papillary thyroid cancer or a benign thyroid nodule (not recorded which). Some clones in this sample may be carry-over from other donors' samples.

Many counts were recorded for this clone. DNA for the CDR3: TGTGCCAGCAGCGTAGGGTCGGGCGGGGACACCTACGAGCAGTACTTC. Protein product: CASSVGSGGDTYEQYF. The chain carries TRBV9 and TRBJ2-7; D tentatively reads TRBD1 or TRBD2 (6 bases each). CDR1 and CDR2 from the germline V gene are SGDLS and YYNGEE. With 0 bases removed from V and 2 bases from J, the gap between germline ends came to 15 bases. The CDR3 has 16 residues. The variable domain in full, completed from reference TRBV9 and TRBJ2-7, reads DSGVTQTPKHLITATGQRVTLRCSPRSGDLSVYWYQQSLDQGLQFLIQYYNGEERAKGNILERFSAQQFPDLHSELNLSSLELGDSALYFCASSVGSGGDTYEQYFGPGTRLTVT.

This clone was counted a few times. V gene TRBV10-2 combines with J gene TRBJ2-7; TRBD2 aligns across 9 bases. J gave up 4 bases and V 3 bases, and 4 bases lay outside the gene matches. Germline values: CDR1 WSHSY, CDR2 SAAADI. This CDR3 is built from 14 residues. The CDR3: CASSDISGSYEQYF. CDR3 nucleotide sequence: TGCGCCAGCAGTGATATTAGCGGGAGTTACGAGCAGTACTTC.

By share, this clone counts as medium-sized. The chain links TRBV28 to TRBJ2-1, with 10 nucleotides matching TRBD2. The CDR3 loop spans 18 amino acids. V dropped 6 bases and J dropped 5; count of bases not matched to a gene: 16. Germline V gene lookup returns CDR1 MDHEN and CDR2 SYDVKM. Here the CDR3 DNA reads TGTGCCAGCAGAACCCTAAGACGGACTAGCGGAAATGACAATGAGCAGTTCTTC. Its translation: CASRTLRRTSGNDNEQFF.

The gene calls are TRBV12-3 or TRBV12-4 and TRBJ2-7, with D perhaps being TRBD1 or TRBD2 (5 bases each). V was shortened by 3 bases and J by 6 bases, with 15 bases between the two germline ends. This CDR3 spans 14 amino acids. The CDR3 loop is CASSLGRGGGEQYF. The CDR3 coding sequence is TGTGCCAGCAGTTTGGGTAGGGGCGGAGGCGAGCAGTACTTC.

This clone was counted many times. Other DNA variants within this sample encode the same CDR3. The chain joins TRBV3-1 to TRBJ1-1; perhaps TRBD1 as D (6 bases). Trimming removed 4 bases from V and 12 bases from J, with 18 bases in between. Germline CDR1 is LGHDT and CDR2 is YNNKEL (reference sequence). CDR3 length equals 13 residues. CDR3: CASSPDTGSGTFF. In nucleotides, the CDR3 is TGTGCCAGCAGCCCCGATACAGGGAGTGGAACTTTCTTT.

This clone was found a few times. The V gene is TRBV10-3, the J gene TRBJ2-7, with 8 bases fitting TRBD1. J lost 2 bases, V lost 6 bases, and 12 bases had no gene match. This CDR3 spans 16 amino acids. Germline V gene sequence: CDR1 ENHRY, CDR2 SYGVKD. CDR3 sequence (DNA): TGTGCCATCAGCCTCGAATGGACAGGGAGTCCCTACGAGCAGTACTTC. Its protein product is CAISLEWTGSPYEQYF.

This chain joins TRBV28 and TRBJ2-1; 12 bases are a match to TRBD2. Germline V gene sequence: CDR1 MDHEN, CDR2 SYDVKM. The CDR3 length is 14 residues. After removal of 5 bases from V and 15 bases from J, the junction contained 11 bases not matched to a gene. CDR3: CASSPPGTSGRWFF. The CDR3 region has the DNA TGTGCCAGCAGTCCCCCCGGGACTAGCGGGCGGTGGTTCTTC.

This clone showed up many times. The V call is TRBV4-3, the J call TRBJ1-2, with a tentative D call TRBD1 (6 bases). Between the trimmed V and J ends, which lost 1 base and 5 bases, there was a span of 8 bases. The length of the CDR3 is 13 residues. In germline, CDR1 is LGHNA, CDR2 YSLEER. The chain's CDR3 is CASSQAGVYGYTF. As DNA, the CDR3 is TGCGCCAGCAGCCAAGCAGGGGTGTATGGCTACACCTTC.

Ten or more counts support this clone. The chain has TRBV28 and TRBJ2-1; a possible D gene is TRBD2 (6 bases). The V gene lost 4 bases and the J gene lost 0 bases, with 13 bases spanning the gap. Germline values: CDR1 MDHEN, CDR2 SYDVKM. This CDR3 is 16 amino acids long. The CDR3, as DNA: TGTGCCAGCAGTTCTAGCGCTTCCATCTCCTACAATGAGCAGTTCTTC. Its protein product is CASSSSASISYNEQFF.

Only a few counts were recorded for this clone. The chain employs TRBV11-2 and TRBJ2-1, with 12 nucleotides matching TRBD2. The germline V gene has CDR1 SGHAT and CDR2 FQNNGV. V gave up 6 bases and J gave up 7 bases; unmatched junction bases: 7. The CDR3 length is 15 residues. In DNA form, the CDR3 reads TGTGCCAGCAGAATACTAGCGGGAGGTGTAAATGAGCAGTTCTTC. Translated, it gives CASRILAGGVNEQFF.